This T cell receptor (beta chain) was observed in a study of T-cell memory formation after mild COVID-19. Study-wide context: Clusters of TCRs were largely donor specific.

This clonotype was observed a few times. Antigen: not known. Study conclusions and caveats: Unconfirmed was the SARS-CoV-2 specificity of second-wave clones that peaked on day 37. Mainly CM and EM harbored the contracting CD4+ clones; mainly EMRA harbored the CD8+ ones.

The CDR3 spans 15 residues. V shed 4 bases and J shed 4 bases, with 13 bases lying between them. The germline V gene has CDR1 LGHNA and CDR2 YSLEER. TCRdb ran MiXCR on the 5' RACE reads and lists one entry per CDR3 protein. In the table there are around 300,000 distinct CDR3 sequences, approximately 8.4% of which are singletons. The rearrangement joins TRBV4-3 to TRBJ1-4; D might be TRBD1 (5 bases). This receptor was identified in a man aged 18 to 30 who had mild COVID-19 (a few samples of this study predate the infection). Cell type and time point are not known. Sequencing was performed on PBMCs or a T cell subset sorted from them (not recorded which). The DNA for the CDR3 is TGCGCCAGCAGCCTAAGGGGAGTGGGTAATGAAAAACTGTTTTTT. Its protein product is CASSLRGVGNEKLFF.